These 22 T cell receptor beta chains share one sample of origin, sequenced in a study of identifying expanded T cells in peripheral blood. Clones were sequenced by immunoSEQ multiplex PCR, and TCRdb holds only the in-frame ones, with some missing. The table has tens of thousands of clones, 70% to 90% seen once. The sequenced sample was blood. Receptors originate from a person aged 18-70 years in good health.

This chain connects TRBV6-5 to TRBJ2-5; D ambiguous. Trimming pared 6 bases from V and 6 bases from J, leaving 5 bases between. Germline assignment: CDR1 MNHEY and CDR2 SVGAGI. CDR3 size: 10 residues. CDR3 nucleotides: TGTGCCAGCAGGAGGAAGACCCAGTACTTC. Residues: CASRRKTQYF.

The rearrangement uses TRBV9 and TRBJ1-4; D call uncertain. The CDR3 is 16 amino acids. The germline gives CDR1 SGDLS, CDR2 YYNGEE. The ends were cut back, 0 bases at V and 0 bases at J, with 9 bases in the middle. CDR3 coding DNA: TGTGCCAGCAGCGTAGTCAGGCTGGCAACTAATGAAAAACTGTTTTTT. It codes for CASSVVRLATNEKLFF.

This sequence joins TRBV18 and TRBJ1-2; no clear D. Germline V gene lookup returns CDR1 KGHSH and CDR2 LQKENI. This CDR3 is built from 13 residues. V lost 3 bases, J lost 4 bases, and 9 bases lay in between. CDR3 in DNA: TGTGCCAGCTCACCTGAAGGGCGCTATGGCTACACCTTC. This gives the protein CASSPEGRYGYTF.

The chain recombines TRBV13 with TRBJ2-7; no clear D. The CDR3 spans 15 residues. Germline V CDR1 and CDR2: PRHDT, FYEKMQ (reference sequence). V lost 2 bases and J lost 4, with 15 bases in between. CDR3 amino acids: CASSLTETRAYEQYF. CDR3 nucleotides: TGTGCCAGCAGCTTAACGGAGACTCGGGCGTACGAGCAGTACTTC.

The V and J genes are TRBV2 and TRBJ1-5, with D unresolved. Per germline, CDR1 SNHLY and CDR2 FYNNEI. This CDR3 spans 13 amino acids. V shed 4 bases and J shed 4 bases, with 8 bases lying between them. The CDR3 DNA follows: TGTGCCAGCAGTGCCTCACTGAATCAGCCCCAGCATTTT. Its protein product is CASSASLNQPQHF.

The CDR3 loop reads CASSPTSGGTDTQYF. The CDR3 DNA follows: TGTGCCAGCAGCCCTACTAGCGGGGGTACAGATACGCAGTATTTT. The rearrangement joins TRBV6-4 to TRBJ2-3; 11 nucleotides line up with TRBD2. Losses at the gene ends were 6 bases for V and 3 bases for J; bases not matched to a gene: 5. The germline gives CDR1 MRHNA, CDR2 SNTAGT. The CDR3 length is 15 residues.

Written as DNA, the CDR3 is TGTGCCAGGCAGAAGTGCGACGGATTTTACGAGCAGTACTTC. As protein: CARQKCDGFYEQYF. The chain recombines TRBV21-1 with TRBJ2-7. TRBV21-1 is tagged as a pseudogene. CDR3 length: 14 residues.

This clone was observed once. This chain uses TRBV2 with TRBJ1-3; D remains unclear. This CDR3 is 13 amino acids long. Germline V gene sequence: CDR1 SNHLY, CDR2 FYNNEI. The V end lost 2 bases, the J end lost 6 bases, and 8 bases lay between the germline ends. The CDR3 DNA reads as TGTGCCAGCAGTGAAAACACGGCAAACACCATATATTTT. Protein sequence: CASSENTANTIYF.

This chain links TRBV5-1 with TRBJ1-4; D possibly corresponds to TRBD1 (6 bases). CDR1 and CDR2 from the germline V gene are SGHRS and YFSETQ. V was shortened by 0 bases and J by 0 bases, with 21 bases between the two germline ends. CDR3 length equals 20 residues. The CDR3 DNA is TGCGCCAGCAGCTTGGATGGGGACACCAATTGGAGTCCAACTAATGAAAAACTGTTTTTT. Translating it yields CASSLDGDTNWSPTNEKLFF.

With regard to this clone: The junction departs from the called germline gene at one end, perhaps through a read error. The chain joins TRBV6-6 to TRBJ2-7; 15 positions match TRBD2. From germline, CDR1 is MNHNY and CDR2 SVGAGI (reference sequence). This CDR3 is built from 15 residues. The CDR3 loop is CASSSSSGTSGRTTF. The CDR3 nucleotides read TGTGCCAGCAGTTCCTCCTCCGGGACTAGCGGGAGGACAACCTTC.

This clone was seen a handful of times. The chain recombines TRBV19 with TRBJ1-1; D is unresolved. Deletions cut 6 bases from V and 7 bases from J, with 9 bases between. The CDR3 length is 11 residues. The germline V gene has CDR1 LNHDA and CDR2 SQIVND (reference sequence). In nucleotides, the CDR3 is TGTGCCAGTAGCGAAACGGATGAAGCTTTCTTT. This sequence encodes CASSETDEAFF.

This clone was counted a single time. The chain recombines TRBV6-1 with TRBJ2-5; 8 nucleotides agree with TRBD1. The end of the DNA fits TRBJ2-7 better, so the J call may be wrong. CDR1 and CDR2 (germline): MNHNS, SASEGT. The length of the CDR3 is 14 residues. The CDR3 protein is CASRAGTGVYEQYF. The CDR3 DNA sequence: TGTGCCAGCAGAGCCGGGACAGGAGTCTACGAGCAGTACTTC.

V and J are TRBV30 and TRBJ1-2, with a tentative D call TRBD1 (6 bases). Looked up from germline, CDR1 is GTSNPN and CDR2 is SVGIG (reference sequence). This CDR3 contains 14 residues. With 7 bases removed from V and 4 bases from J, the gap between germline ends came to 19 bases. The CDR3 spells CASTQSGQFYGYTF. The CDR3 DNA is TGTGCCTCCACTCAATCCGGACAGTTCTATGGCTACACCTTC.

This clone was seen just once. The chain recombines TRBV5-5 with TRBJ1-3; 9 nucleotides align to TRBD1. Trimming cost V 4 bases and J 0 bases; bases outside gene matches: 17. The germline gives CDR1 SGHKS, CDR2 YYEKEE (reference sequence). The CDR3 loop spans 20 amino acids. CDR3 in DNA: TGTGCCAGCAGCGTTCCCGGGACAGGGCCCGCGGTGGGCTCTGGAAACACCATATATTTT. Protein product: CASSVPGTGPAVGSGNTIYF.

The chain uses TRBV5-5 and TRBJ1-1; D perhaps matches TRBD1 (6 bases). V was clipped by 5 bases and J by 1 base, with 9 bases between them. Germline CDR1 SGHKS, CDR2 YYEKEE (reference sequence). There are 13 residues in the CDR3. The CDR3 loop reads CASRGGGNTEAFF. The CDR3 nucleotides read TGTGCCAGCAGAGGGGGTGGGAACACTGAAGCTTTCTTT.

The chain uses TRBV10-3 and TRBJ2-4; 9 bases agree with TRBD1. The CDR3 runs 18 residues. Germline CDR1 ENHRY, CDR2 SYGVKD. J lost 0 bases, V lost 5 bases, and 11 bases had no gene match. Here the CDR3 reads CAISPASTGGLAKNIQYF. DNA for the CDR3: TGTGCCATCAGTCCAGCGTCGACAGGGGGATTAGCCAAAAACATTCAGTACTTC.

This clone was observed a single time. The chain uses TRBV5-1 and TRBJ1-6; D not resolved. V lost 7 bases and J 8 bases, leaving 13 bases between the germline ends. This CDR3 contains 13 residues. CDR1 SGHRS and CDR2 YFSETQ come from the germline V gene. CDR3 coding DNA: TGCGCCAGCCAGGTAGAGTTGGATTCACCCCTCCACTTT. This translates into CASQVELDSPLHF.

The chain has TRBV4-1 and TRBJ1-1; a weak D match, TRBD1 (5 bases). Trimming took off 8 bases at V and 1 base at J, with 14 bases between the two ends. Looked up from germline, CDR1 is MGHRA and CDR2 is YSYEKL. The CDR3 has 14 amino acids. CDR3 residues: CASRGPLRNTEAFF. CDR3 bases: TGCGCCAGCCGGGGACCGCTAAGGAACACTGAAGCTTTCTTT.

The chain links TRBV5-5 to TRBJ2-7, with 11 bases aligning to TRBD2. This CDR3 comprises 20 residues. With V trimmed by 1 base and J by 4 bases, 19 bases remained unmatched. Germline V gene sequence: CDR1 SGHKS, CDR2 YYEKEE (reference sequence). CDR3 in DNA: TGTGCCAGCAGCTTGCACGGGTACCTAGCGGGGGGTCTTAATCTTTACGAGCAGTACTTC. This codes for CASSLHGYLAGGLNLYEQYF.

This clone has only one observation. CDR3 amino acids: CASSIRDQRYNEQFF. The CDR3 DNA follows: TGTGCCAGCAGCATCCGGGACCAGAGATACAATGAGCAGTTCTTC. J is TRBJ2-1 and V is TRBV27, with D possibly called TRBD1 or TRBD2 (5 bases each). The CDR3 totals 15 residues. The germline V and J ends were trimmed by 6 bases and 4 bases, with 16 bases remaining between them. The V gene's germline CDR1 is MNHEY and CDR2 SMNVEV (reference sequence).

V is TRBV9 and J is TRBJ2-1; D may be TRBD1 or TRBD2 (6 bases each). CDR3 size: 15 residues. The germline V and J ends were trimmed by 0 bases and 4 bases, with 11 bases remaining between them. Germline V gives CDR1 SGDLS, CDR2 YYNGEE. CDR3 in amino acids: CASSVEGGLYNEQFF. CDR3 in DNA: TGTGCCAGCAGCGTAGAGGGGGGTCTATACAATGAGCAGTTCTTC.

The CDR3 protein is CATTYLSGFSRDEQFF. The CDR3 DNA sequence: TGCGCCACCACTTACCTGAGCGGGTTCTCCCGGGATGAGCAGTTCTTC. This sequence joins TRBV10-2 and TRBJ2-1, with a weak D call TRBD2 (6 bases). The germline CDR1 and CDR2 sequences are WSHSY and SAAADI. V lost 10 bases and J 8 bases, leaving 27 bases between the germline ends. The CDR3 spans 16 residues.